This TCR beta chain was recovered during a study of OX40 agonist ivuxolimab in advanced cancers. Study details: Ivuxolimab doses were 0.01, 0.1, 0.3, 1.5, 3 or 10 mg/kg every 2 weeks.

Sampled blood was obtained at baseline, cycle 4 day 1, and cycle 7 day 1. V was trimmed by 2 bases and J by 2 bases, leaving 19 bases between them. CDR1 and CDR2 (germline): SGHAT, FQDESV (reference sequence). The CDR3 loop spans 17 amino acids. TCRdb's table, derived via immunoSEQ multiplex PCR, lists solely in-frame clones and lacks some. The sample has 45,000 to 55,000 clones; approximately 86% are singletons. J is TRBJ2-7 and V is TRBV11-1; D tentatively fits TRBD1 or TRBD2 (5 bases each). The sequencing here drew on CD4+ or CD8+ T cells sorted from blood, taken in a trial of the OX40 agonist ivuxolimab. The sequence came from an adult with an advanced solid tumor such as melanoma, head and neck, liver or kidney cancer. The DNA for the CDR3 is TGTGCCAGCAGCTTATTGGGGACGGCTGTTTCTGCCTACGAGCAGTACTTC. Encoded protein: CASSLLGTAVSAYEQYF. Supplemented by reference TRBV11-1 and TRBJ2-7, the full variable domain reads EAEVAQSPRYKITEKSQAVAFWCDPISGHATLYWYRQILGQGPELLVQFQDESVVDDSQLPKDRFSAERLKGVDSTLKIQPAELGDSAMYLCASSLLGTAVSAYEQYFGPGTRLTVT.